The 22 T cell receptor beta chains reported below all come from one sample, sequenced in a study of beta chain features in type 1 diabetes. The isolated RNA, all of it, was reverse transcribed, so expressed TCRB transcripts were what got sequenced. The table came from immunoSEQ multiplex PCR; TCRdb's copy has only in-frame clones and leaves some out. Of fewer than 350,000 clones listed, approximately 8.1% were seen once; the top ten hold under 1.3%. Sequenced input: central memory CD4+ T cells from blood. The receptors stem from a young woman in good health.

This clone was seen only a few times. CDR3 bases: TGTGCCAGCAGCTTAGAACTAGCCAAAAACATTCAGTACTTC. Translation: CASSLELAKNIQYF. The rearrangement links TRBV11-2 to TRBJ2-4; D gene unclear. V lost 0 bases, J lost 0 bases, and 3 bases lay in between. This CDR3 spans 14 amino acids. The germline CDR1 and CDR2 sequences are SGHAT and FQNNGV.

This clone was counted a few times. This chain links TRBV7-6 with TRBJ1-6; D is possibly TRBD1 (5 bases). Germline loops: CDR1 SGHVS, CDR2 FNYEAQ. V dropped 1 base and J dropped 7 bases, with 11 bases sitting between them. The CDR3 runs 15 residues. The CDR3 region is CASSLGAGSNSPLHF. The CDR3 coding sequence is TGTGCCAGCAGCTTAGGGGCAGGGTCCAATTCACCCCTCCACTTT.

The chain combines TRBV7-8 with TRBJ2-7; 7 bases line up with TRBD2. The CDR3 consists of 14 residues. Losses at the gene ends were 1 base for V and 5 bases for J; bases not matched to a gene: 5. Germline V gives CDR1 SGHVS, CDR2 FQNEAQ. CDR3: CASSLEEGRDEQYV. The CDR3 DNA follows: TGTGCCAGCAGCTTAGAAGAGGGGAGGGACGAGCAGTACGTC.

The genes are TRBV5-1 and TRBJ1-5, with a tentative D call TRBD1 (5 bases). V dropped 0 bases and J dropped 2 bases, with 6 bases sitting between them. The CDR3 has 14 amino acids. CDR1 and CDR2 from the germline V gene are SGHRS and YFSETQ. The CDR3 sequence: CASSLVGGNQPQHF. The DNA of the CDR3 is TGCGCCAGCAGCTTGGTAGGGGGCAATCAGCCCCAGCATTTT.

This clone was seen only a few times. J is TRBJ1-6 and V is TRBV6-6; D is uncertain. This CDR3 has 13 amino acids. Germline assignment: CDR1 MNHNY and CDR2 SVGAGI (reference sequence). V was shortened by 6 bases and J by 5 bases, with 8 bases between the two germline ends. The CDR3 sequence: CASRMGNNSPLHF. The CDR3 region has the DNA TGTGCCAGCAGGATGGGTAATAATTCACCCCTCCACTTT.

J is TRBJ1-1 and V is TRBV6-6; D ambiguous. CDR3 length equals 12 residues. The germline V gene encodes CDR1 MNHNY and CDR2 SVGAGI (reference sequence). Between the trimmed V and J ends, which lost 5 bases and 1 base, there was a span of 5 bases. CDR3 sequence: CASSPQNTEAFF. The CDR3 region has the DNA TGTGCCAGCAGTCCACAGAACACTGAAGCTTTCTTT.

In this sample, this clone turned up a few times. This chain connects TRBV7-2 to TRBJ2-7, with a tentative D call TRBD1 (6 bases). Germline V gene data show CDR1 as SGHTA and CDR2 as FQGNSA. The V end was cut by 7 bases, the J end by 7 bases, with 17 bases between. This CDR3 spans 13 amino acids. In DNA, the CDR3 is TGTGCCAGCATGCAGGACCAGGGGTGGGAGCAGTACGTC. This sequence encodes CASMQDQGWEQYV.

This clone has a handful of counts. The CDR3 coding sequence is TGTGCCAGTAGTATGGCCGGGACAGAGTTCTACGAGCAGTACTTC. Translation gives CASSMAGTEFYEQYF. This chain uses TRBV19 with TRBJ2-7, with 7 bases matching TRBD1. Germline loops: CDR1 LNHDA, CDR2 SQIVND (reference sequence). This CDR3 spans 15 amino acids. J lost 3 bases, V lost 3 bases, and 8 bases had no gene match. The whole variable domain, filled in from reference TRBV19 and TRBJ2-7, reads DGGITQSPKYLFRKEGQNVTLSCEQNLNHDAMYWYRQDPGQGLRLIYYSQIVNDFQKGDIAEGYSVSREKKESFPLTVTSAQKNPTAFYLCASSMAGTEFYEQYFGPGTRLTVT.

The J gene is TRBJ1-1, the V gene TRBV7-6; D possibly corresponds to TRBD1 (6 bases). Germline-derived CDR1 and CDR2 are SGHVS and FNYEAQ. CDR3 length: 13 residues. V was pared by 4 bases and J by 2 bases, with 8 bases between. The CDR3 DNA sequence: TGTGCCAGCAGCTCCGGGACAAACACTGAAGCTTTCTTT. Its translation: CASSSGTNTEAFF.

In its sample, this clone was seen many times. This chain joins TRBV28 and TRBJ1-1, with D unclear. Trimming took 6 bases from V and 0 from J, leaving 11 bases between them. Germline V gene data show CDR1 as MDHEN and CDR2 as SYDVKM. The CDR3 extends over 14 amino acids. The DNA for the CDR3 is TGTGCCAGCAGATACGGGGTTATGAACACTGAAGCTTTCTTT. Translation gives CASRYGVMNTEAFF. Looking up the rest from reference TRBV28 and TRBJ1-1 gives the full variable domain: DVKVTQSSRYLVKRTGEKVFLECVQDMDHENMFWYRQDPGLGLRLIYFSYDVKMKEKGDIPEGYSVSREKKERFSLILESASTNQTSMYLCASRYGVMNTEAFFGQGTRLTVV.

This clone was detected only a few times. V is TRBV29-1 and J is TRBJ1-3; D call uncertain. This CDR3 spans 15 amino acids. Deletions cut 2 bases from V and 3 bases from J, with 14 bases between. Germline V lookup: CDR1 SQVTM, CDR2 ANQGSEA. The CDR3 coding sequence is TGCAGCGTTGAAAGGATGGTGTCCCTTGGAAACACCATATATTTT. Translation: CSVERMVSLGNTIYF.

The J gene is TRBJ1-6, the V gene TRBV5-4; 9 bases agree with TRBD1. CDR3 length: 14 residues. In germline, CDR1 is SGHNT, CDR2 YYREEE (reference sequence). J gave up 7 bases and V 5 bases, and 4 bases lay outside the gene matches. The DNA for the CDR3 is TGTGCCAGCAGTTCCGGGACAGGGAATTCACCCCTCCACTTT. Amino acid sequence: CASSSGTGNSPLHF.

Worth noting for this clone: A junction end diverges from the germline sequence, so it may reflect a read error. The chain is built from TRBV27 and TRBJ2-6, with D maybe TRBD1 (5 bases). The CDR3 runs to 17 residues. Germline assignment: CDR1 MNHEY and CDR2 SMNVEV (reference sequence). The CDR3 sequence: CACSFLDGRAGANVLTF. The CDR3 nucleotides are TGTGCCTGCAGTTTTCTGGACGGCAGGGCTGGGGCCAACGTCCTGACTTTC.

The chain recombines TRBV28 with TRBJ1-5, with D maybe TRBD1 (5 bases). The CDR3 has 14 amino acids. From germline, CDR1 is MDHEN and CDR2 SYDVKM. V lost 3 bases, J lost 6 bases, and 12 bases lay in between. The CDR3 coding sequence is TGTGCCAGCAGTTTCCATCAGGGAGGTCAGCCCCAGCATTTT. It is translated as CASSFHQGGQPQHF.

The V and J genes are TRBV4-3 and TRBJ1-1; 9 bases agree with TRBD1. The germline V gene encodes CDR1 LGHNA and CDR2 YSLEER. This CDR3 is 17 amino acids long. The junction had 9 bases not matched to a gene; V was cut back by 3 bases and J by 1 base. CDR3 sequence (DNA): TGCGCCAGCAGCCAGGTTGGGACAGGGAGAAAGAACACTGAAGCTTTCTTT. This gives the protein CASSQVGTGRKNTEAFF.

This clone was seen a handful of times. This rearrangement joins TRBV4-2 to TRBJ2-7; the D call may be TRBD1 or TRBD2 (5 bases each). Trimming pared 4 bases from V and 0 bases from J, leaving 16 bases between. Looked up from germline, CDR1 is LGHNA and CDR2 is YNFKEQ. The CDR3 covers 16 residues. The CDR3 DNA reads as TGTGCCAGCAGCCCATATCCTGCAGGGAGCTCCTACGAGCAGTACTTC. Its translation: CASSPYPAGSSYEQYF.

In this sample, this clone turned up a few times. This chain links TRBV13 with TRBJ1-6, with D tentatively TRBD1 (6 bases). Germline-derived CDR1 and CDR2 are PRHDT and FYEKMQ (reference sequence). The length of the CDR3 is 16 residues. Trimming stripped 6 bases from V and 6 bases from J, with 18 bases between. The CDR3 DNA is TGTGCCAGCAGTGTAGCTACAGGGCGGGCTAATTCACCCCTCCACTTT. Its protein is CASSVATGRANSPLHF.

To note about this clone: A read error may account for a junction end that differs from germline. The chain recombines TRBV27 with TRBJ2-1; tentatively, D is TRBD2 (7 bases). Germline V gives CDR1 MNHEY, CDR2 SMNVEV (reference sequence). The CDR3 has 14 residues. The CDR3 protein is CASSLNPRGGPPVF. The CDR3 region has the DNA TGTGCCAGCAGTTTAAACCCCAGGGGAGGGCCCCCGGTCTTC.

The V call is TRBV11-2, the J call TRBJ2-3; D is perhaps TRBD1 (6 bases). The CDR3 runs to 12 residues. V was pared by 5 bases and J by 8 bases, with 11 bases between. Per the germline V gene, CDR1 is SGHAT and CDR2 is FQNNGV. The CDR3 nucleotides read TGTGCCAGCAGCGAACAGGGAAGTACGCAGTATTTT. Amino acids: CASSEQGSTQYF. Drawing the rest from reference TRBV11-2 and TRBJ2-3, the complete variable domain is EAGVAQSPRYKIIEKRQSVAFWCNPISGHATLYWYQQILGQGPKLLIQFQNNGVVDDSQLPKDRFSAERLKGVDSTLKIQPAKLEDSAVYLCASSEQGSTQYFGPGTRLTVL.

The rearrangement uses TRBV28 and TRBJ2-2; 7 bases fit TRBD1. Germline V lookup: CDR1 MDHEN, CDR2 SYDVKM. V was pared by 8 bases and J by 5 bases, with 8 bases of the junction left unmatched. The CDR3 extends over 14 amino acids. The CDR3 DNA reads TGTGCCAGCCTGAAGGGGGCGCGAACCGGGGAGCTGTTTTTT. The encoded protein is CASLKGARTGELFF.

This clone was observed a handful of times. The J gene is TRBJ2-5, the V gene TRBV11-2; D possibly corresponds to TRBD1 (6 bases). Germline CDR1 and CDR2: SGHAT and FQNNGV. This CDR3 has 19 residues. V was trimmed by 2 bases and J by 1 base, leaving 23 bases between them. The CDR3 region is CASSLSVPVIRGGQETQYF. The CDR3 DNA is TGTGCCAGCAGCTTAAGTGTCCCAGTCATTCGAGGGGGCCAAGAGACCCAGTACTTC.

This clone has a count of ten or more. The CDR3: CASTVGFNEKLFF. CDR3 DNA: TGTGCCAGCACTGTCGGGTTTAATGAAAAACTGTTTTTT. The V call is TRBV28, the J call TRBJ1-4; no firm D call. CDR3 size: 13 residues. The germline gives CDR1 MDHEN, CDR2 SYDVKM. The V end lost 7 bases, the J end lost 4 bases, and 10 bases lay between the germline ends.